This TCR beta chain was observed in a study of T cell responses to AZD1222 COVID-19 vaccine. Study-wide results and caveats: The donor cohort was predominantly white British with a female majority, and clonal diversity may have been underestimated. The study identified only six AZD1222 recipients as seropositive at baseline. CD4 TCRs associated with vaccination spanned spike, dominating at 160-218 and 743-854.

Libraries were prepared by immunoSEQ multiplex PCR; TCRdb keeps only in-frame clonotypes and omits some of them. The sample lists around 130,000 clones; 70% to 90% were seen once. Trimming left V 3 bases short and J 2 bases short, with 4 bases between. The germline V gene encodes CDR1 SGHVS and CDR2 FQNEAQ. There are 12 residues in the CDR3. Notes on this clone: Its specificity is unknown.

The sequence was collected from an adult in good health. The specimen comprised peripheral blood, sampled on day 0 of AZD1222 vaccination. This chain joins TRBV7-8 and TRBJ1-1; D remains ambiguous. The CDR3, as DNA: TGTGCCAGCAGCTTTTCTAACACTGAAGCTTTCTTT. Residues: CASSFSNTEAFF.